The rows below give T cell receptor beta chains drawn from one sample of a study of T cells in Graves' hyperthyroidism and ophthalmopathy. TCRdb re-called the multiplex PCR reads through MiXCR, storing one row per CDR3 protein. The table lists 500,000 to 550,000 distinct CDR3 sequences, less than 25% of them singletons. The sequencing input was blood. The receptors were gathered from a man aged 18 to 29 with Graves' hyperthyroidism. Each CDR3 is given with its conserved first and last residue. D genes are given only for firm matches. A row's size may be missing; if present it is once, few, many or a size class.

clone size | D gene | J gene | V gene | CDR3 protein | CDR3 DNA
many | TRBD1 | TRBJ2-5 | TRBV7-9 | CASSPTAGTGETQYF | TGTGCCAGCAGCCCCACGGCCGGGACAGGCGAGACCCAGTACTTC
many | NA | TRBJ1-3 | TRBV20-1 | CSAREGAGGNTIYF | TGCAGTGCTAGAGAGGGTGCCGGCGGAAACACCATATATTTT
many | NA | TRBJ1-1 | TRBV19 | CASSTQQGLNTEAFF | TGTGCCAGTAGTACCCAACAGGGCCTGAACACTGAAGCTTTCTTT
NA | TRBD1 | TRBJ1-2 | TRBV6-4 | CASSDGTGGSGYTF | TGTGCCAGCAGTGACGGGACAGGGGGGTCTGGCTACACCTTC
many | NA | TRBJ1-5 | TRBV28 | CASTPLGQPQHF | TGTGCCAGCACTCCATTGGGGCAGCCCCAGCATTTT
many | TRBD2 | TRBJ2-7 | TRBV12-3/TRBV12-4 | CASSSPLAGGTYEQYF | TGTGCCAGCAGTTCGCCGCTAGCGGGGGGGACCTACGAGCAGTACTTC
NA | NA | TRBJ1-1 | TRBV29-1 | CSVNIMGTEAFF | TGCAGCGTTAATATCATGGGCACTGAAGCTTTCTTT
many | NA | TRBJ1-1 | TRBV28 | CANPNVNTEAFF | TGTGCCAACCCGAATGTGAACACTGAAGCTTTCTTT
NA | TRBD2 | TRBJ2-5 | TRBV20-1 | CSARSLAGGLQETQYF | TGCAGTGCTAGATCCTTAGCGGGGGGACTCCAAGAGACCCAGTACTTC
many | NA | TRBJ2-7 | TRBV20-1 | CSARTPPTYEQYF | TGCAGTGCTAGAACCCCTCCAACCTACGAGCAGTACTTC
many | TRBD1 | TRBJ1-2 | TRBV19 | CASSWTGMNYGYTF | TGTGCCAGTAGTTGGACAGGAATGAACTATGGCTACACCTTC
many | NA | TRBJ1-5 | TRBV6-2/TRBV6-3 | CASSYPAGTADSSNQPQHF | TGTGCCAGCAGTTACCCGGCGGGGACTGCGGATTCTAGCAATCAGCCCCAGCATTTT
many | NA | TRBJ1-2 | TRBV11-2 | CASRGSGYTF | TGTGCCAGCAGGGGAAGCGGCTACACCTTC
many | NA | TRBJ1-2 | TRBV12-3/TRBV12-4 | CASRLSGAYGYTF | TGTGCCAGCAGGCTTTCGGGGGCCTATGGCTACACCTTC
many | NA | TRBJ1-2 | TRBV6-1 | CASSGSPGWDGYTF | TGTGCCAGCAGTGGTAGCCCCGGATGGGATGGCTACACCTTC
NA | NA | TRBJ1-2 | TRBV6-1 | CASSLSGTPNYGYTF | TGTGCCAGCAGTCTCTCCGGGACCCCCAACTATGGCTACACCTTC
few | NA | TRBJ2-2 | TRBV19 | CASSPLIKGELFF | TGTGCCAGTAGCCCATTGATCAAAGGGGAGCTGTTTTTT
many | NA | TRBJ2-5 | TRBV5-1 | CASSPSDSKETQYF | TGCGCCAGCAGCCCCTCCGACTCGAAAGAGACCCAGTACTTC
many | TRBD1 | TRBJ1-5 | TRBV6-1 | CASSKAGGQVPYSNQPQHF | TGTGCCAGCAGTAAAGCAGGGGGACAGGTTCCCTATAGCAATCAGCCCCAGCATTTT
once | TRBD2 | TRBJ2-7 | TRBV6-1 | CASSELSGRAGGEQYF | TGTGCCAGCAGTGAATTAAGCGGGAGGGCCGGAGGGGAGCAGTACTTC
NA | NA | TRBJ1-5 | TRBV2 | CASMSRVSNQPQHF | TGTGCCAGCATGAGCCGGGTTAGCAATCAGCCCCAGCATTTT
many | NA | TRBJ1-2 | TRBV27 | CASSPPGPNGDYGYTF | TGTGCCAGCAGTCCGCCGGGGCCGAATGGGGACTATGGCTACACCTTC
many | TRBD1 | TRBJ2-7 | TRBV2 | CASSSHRGEGEQYF | TGTGCCAGCAGTTCCCACAGGGGCGAGGGCGAGCAGTACTTC
few | NA | TRBJ1-5 | TRBV5-5 | CASRGARKPQHF | TGTGCCAGCAGAGGGGCGAGGAAGCCCCAGCATTTT